The clone carrying this T cell receptor (beta chain) was seen a few times. Sample-barcoded 5' priming and a J-beta primer mix drove a second PCR of roughly 6 to 12 cycles. TCRdb re-called the 5' RACE reads with MiXCR, one entry per CDR3 protein. The sample gives about 570,000 distinct CDR3 sequences, roughly a quarter of which show up once; under 20% is in the top ten. This sample is drawn from a study of blood T cells in healthy people across ages. This CDR3 comprises 14 residues. In germline, CDR1 is DFQATT, CDR2 SNEGSKA (reference sequence). This TCR was sampled from a woman between 65 and 79 years old in good health. The rearrangement joins TRBV20-1 to TRBJ2-1; 8 bases are a match to TRBD2. The J call could be wrong; TRBJ2-5 is a better fit for the DNA end. The sample comprised blood. CDR3 sequence: CSANPTSGQETQYF. The CDR3 DNA sequence: TGCAGTGCCAACCCCACTAGCGGCCAAGAGACCCAGTACTTC.